These 26 T cell receptor beta chains came from one sample sequenced in a study of beta chain features in type 1 diabetes. The entirety of the isolated RNA underwent reverse transcription, so expressed TCRB transcripts were sequenced. TCRdb's table, derived via immunoSEQ multiplex PCR, lists solely in-frame clones and lacks some. The table includes about 330,000 clones, 9.5% to 12% detected once. The material sequenced was naive CD4+ T cells from blood. These receptors came from a woman under 40 in good health.

This clone has only a few counts. The chain has TRBV9 and TRBJ2-2; D perhaps matches TRBD2 (5 bases). V dropped 1 base and J dropped 2 bases, with 18 bases sitting between them. Germline V gene sequence: CDR1 SGDLS, CDR2 YYNGEE. The CDR3 is made up of 18 amino acids. This CDR3 reads CASSVSRTGRPNTGELFF. The CDR3, as DNA: TGTGCCAGCAGCGTAAGCAGGACGGGGAGACCCAACACCGGGGAGCTGTTTTTT.

The genes are TRBV5-4 and TRBJ1-1; the D gene is possibly TRBD1 (5 bases). The ends were cut back, 6 bases at V and 4 bases at J, with 13 bases in the middle. The germline V gene has CDR1 SGHNT and CDR2 YYREEE (reference sequence). This CDR3 contains 13 residues. CDR3 DNA sequence: TGTGCCAGCACCATTTGGGGGGGCACTGAAGCTTTCTTT. This sequence encodes CASTIWGGTEAFF. Based on the CDR3 plus reference TRBV5-4 and TRBJ1-1, the full variable domain is ETGVTQSPTHLIKTRGQQVTLRCSSQSGHNTVSWYQQALGQGPQFIFQYYREEENGRGNFPPRFSGLQFPNYSSELNVNALELDDSALYLCASTIWGGTEAFFGQGTRLTVV.

V gene TRBV7-2 combines with J gene TRBJ2-5, with 7 bases lining up with TRBD1. The CDR3 is 16 amino acids. V lost 0 bases and J lost 2; bases outside the gene matches: 6. CDR1 is SGHTA and CDR2 is FQGNSA in the germline V gene. CDR3 nucleotide sequence: TGTGCCAGCAGCTTAGCGCTAGGGACAGCTCAAGAGACCCAGTACTTC. It is translated as CASSLALGTAQETQYF.

This clone was counted between two and nine times. The chain links TRBV30 to TRBJ2-1, with 9 bases that match TRBD1. Germline CDR1 and CDR2: GTSNPN and SVGIG (reference sequence). J gave up 2 bases and V 7 bases, and 6 bases lay outside the gene matches. The CDR3 runs 14 residues. DNA for the CDR3: TGTGCCTCTACAGGGGGCCCGACCTACAATGAGCAGTTCTTC. Amino acids: CASTGGPTYNEQFF.

This clone was counted between two and nine times. This chain uses TRBV28 with TRBJ2-3; a possible D gene is TRBD2 (6 bases). Germline loops: CDR1 MDHEN, CDR2 SYDVKM. The CDR3 runs 14 residues. The V and J ends lost 8 bases and 4 bases respectively, with 16 bases between them. The CDR3 DNA follows: TGTGCCAGCGATAGCGGTCAAGGGGCAGATACGCAGTATTTT. This codes for CASDSGQGADTQYF.

In this sample, this clone turned up a few times. The V gene is TRBV18, the J gene TRBJ1-1; D is unclear. CDR3 length: 14 amino acids. V lost 3 bases and J 1 base, leaving 9 bases between the germline ends. Germline CDR1 and CDR2: KGHSH and LQKENI. CDR3 DNA: TGTGCCAGCTCACCGGTGATCGGGAACACTGAAGCTTTCTTT. Translated, it gives CASSPVIGNTEAFF. Based on the CDR3 plus reference TRBV18 and TRBJ1-1, the full variable domain is NAGVMQNPRHLVRRRGQEARLRCSPMKGHSHVYWYRQLPEEGLKFMVYLQKENIIDESGMPKERFSAEFPKEGPSILRIQQVVRGDSAAYFCASSPVIGNTEAFFGQGTRLTVV.

CDR3 protein: CSAVDFDTQYF. CDR3 coding DNA: TGCAGTGCTGTAGATTTTGATACGCAGTATTTT. The chain employs TRBV20-1 and TRBJ2-3; D remains ambiguous. The germline V gene has CDR1 DFQATT and CDR2 SNEGSKA (reference sequence). Trimming removed 5 bases at V and 6 bases at J, with 9 bases between. This CDR3 has 11 residues.

This clone was recorded a few times. The V and J genes are TRBV7-9 and TRBJ2-1; D possibly corresponds to TRBD1 (6 bases). Germline values: CDR1 SEHNR, CDR2 FQNEAQ (reference sequence). The V and J ends lost 4 bases and 0 bases respectively, with 13 bases between them. This CDR3 comprises 16 residues. CDR3 in amino acids: CASSSGQLSSYNEQFF. The CDR3 DNA reads as TGTGCCAGCAGCTCCGGACAGTTGAGCTCCTACAATGAGCAGTTCTTC.

The J gene is TRBJ2-7, the V gene TRBV6-1, with no clear D. The CDR3 is 12 residues long. V was cut by 4 bases and J by 6 bases, with 10 bases left in between. CDR1 is MNHNS, CDR2 SASEGT, per germline. In DNA form, the CDR3 reads TGTGCCAGCAGTGGACCTGCTAGCGAGCAGTACTTC. Translated, it gives CASSGPASEQYF.

This clone was seen more than once but under ten times. The V call is TRBV4-3, the J call TRBJ2-1, with 14 bases matching TRBD2. Unmatched junction bases numbered 1, after V lost 1 base and J lost 2 bases. The CDR3 has 17 amino acids. CDR1 and CDR2 (germline): LGHNA, YSLEER. CDR3 in amino acids: CASSQGLAGGPYNEQFF. CDR3 sequence (DNA): TGCGCCAGCAGCCAAGGACTAGCGGGAGGGCCCTACAATGAGCAGTTCTTC.

This clone has just a few counts. The chain recombines TRBV27 with TRBJ2-1, with 12 positions matching TRBD2. CDR1 and CDR2 from the germline V gene are MNHEY and SMNVEV (reference sequence). There are 20 residues in the CDR3. Germline trimming cut 5 bases from V and 1 base from J; bases unmatched to any gene: 15. The CDR3 loop reads CASSPELAGGPAVSYNEQFF. As DNA, the CDR3 is TGTGCCAGCAGTCCGGAACTAGCGGGAGGCCCGGCCGTATCCTACAATGAGCAGTTCTTC.

There are a few counts of this clone. The gene calls are TRBV27 and TRBJ1-1, with D possibly TRBD1 on 6 matching bases. The V gene lost 1 base and the J gene lost 0 bases, with 21 bases spanning the gap. The CDR3 spans 19 residues. Germline loops: CDR1 MNHEY, CDR2 SMNVEV (reference sequence). CDR3 amino acids: CASSLFARALTGLNTEAFF. The CDR3 DNA follows: TGTGCCAGCAGTTTATTCGCCCGGGCCCTTACAGGGTTGAACACTGAAGCTTTCTTT.

This clone has only a few counts. The V and J genes are TRBV29-1 and TRBJ1-1; 9 bases are shared with TRBD1. CDR3 length equals 15 residues. The germline V gene encodes CDR1 SQVTM and CDR2 ANQGSEA. The V and J ends lost 7 bases and 3 bases, in that order; junction bases with no gene match: 12. CDR3 DNA: TGCAGCGCCGGACAGGGGCCACCCCTTGACACTGAAGCTTTCTTT. As protein: CSAGQGPPLDTEAFF.

This clone was seen a few times. This chain uses TRBV7-2 with TRBJ2-1, with D possibly being TRBD2 (6 bases). The CDR3 length is 15 residues. Germline V gives CDR1 SGHTA, CDR2 FQGNSA. The V gene lost 6 bases and the J gene lost 2 bases, with 14 bases spanning the gap. CDR3 nucleotides: TGTGCCAGCAGTTCATCAGGCGGGACCTACAATGAGCAGTTCTTC. This codes for CASSSSGGTYNEQFF.

The rearrangement links TRBV18 to TRBJ2-1; 16 nucleotides align to TRBD2. CDR1 KGHSH and CDR2 LQKENI come from the germline V gene. The CDR3 consists of 19 residues. The V segment lost 1 base and the J segment 1 base; nucleotides outside the gene matches: 4. CDR3 in amino acids: CASSPLGLAGGSSYNEQFF. The CDR3 DNA follows: TGTGCCAGCTCACCACTGGGACTAGCGGGAGGGTCGTCCTACAATGAGCAGTTCTTC.

In its sample, this clone was seen a few times. The chain joins TRBV2 to TRBJ2-1, with 9 bases aligning to TRBD2. The CDR3 is 13 residues long. With V trimmed by 8 bases and J by 7 bases, 6 bases remained unmatched. Germline CDR1 and CDR2: SNHLY and FYNNEI. CDR3: CASQREAVNEQFF. CDR3 DNA sequence: TGTGCCAGCCAGCGGGAGGCGGTAAATGAGCAGTTCTTC.

The chain couples TRBV19 to TRBJ2-3; D gene uncertain. CDR1 is LNHDA and CDR2 is SQIVND in the germline V gene (reference sequence). The CDR3 is 11 residues long. V was cut by 5 bases and J by 7 bases, with 7 bases left in between. The CDR3 DNA is TGTGCCAGTAGTGCCCACAATACGCAGTATTTT. Translating it yields CASSAHNTQYF.

CDR3 sequence reads: CASSDPGLTQETQYF. As DNA, the CDR3 is TGTGCCAGCAGTGACCCGGGACTGACCCAAGAGACCCAGTACTTC. The chain links TRBV25-1 to TRBJ2-5; D is perhaps TRBD2 (6 bases). CDR1 MGHDK and CDR2 SYGVNS come from the germline V gene. The CDR3 extends over 15 amino acids. The V and J ends lost 3 bases and 1 base respectively, with 12 bases between them.

The rearrangement uses TRBV28 and TRBJ2-1, with D perhaps TRBD2 (6 bases). Germline V lookup: CDR1 MDHEN, CDR2 SYDVKM. The V gene lost 1 base and the J gene lost 7 bases, with 11 bases spanning the gap. The CDR3 loop spans 14 amino acids. This CDR3 reads CASSLSGVRNEQFF. DNA of the CDR3: TGTGCCAGCAGTTTATCGGGGGTAAGGAATGAGCAGTTCTTC.

The genes are TRBV11-2 and TRBJ2-1; TRBD2 aligns across 10 bases. Germline lookup yields CDR1 SGHAT and CDR2 FQNNGV. V was clipped by 5 bases and J by 6 bases; unmatched bases: 7. The CDR3 is 15 amino acids. The CDR3 loop reads CASSPSRTSGNEQFF. CDR3 nucleotides: TGTGCCAGCAGCCCATCCCGGACTAGCGGCAATGAGCAGTTCTTC.

The chain couples TRBV9 to TRBJ1-2; D is unclear. Germline V gene lookup returns CDR1 SGDLS and CDR2 YYNGEE. V lost 0 bases, J lost 7 bases, and 10 bases lay in between. The CDR3 totals 13 residues. CDR3 sequence: CASSVDEVAGYTF. The CDR3 coding sequence is TGTGCCAGCAGCGTAGATGAGGTCGCTGGCTACACCTTC.

The rearrangement joins TRBV19 to TRBJ1-1; maybe TRBD1 (6 bases). Germline values: CDR1 LNHDA, CDR2 SQIVND (reference sequence). The CDR3 covers 14 residues. V dropped 1 base and J dropped 1 base, with 7 bases sitting between them. CDR3 sequence: CASSIAGQNTEAFF. CDR3 in DNA: TGTGCCAGTAGTATAGCGGGACAGAACACTGAAGCTTTCTTT.

Written as DNA, the CDR3 is TGCAGCGTCGGGACAGGGGGCGTACGGGAAGCTTTCTTT. This codes for CSVGTGGVREAFF. V is TRBV29-1 and J is TRBJ1-1; 12 bases agree with TRBD1. The V and J ends lost 6 bases and 8 bases, in that order; junction bases with no gene match: 7. The CDR3 loop spans 13 amino acids. CDR1 is SQVTM and CDR2 is ANQGSEA in the germline V gene. Full variable domain (missing parts from reference TRBV29-1 and TRBJ1-1): SAVISQKPSRDICQRGTSLTIQCQVDSQVTMMFWYRQQPGQSLTLIATANQGSEATYESGFVIDKFPISRPNLTFSTLTVSNMSPEDSSIYLCSVGTGGVREAFFGQGTRLTVV.

This clone appeared a few times. V usage is TRBV9 and J usage is TRBJ2-3; TRBD2 matches at 10 bases. The germline gives CDR1 SGDLS, CDR2 YYNGEE. V dropped 8 bases and J dropped 2; count of bases not matched to a gene: 11. This CDR3 comprises 16 residues. In nucleotides, the CDR3 is TGTGCCAGTTTACCGGGGACTAGCGAGTACACAGATACGCAGTATTTT. Amino acids: CASLPGTSEYTDTQYF.

This rearrangement joins TRBV27 to TRBJ2-2; perhaps TRBD1 as D (6 bases). The germline V and J ends were trimmed by 9 bases and 3 bases, with 14 bases remaining between them. CDR3 length equals 14 residues. CDR1 is MNHEY and CDR2 is SMNVEV in the germline V gene (reference sequence). In nucleotides, the CDR3 is TGTGCCAGTTGGGACACCGATCACACCGGGGAGCTGTTTTTT. Translation: CASWDTDHTGELFF.

This rearrangement joins TRBV9 to TRBJ1-4, with D possibly matching TRBD1 (6 bases). The germline CDR1 and CDR2 sequences are SGDLS and YYNGEE. Trimming pared 2 bases from V and 8 bases from J, leaving 13 bases between. The CDR3 has 14 residues. The chain's CDR3 is CASSVGQGPEKLFF. CDR3 bases: TGTGCCAGCAGCGTGGGGCAGGGGCCAGAAAAACTGTTTTTT.